Below, one TCR beta chain is given with its context. Its cognate antigen has yet to be identified. No quality values exist for individual bases; no much larger clone is one base distant. This specimen belongs to a study of tumor T cells in aggressive B-cell lymphoma (dated by TCRdb to between 2016 and 2019). Library generation was performed with the immunoSEQ multiplex PCR assay. TCRdb limited this immuneACCESS table to in-frame rearrangements with V and J called. A share of clones is missing; checked studies link under half to unresolved V genes, and the rest is unexplained. This sample gives about 11,000 clones in total; about 88% of them show up just once. Roughly 2% of the sample comes from the top ten. The germline V end is reduced by 0 bases and the J end by 5 bases; junction bases left unmatched: 4. From cysteine to phenylalanine, the CDR3 is 14 amino acids long. Only the CDR3 portion is preserved as DNA: 42 bases, with reading frame beginning at the first base. CDR1 and CDR2 (SGHVS, FNYEAQ) derive from the germline V gene.

This clonotype was obtained from an adult with diffuse large B cell lymphoma. The rearranged chain carries TRBV7-6 and TRBJ2-7, and 7 junction bases match TRBD2. The sample taken for sequencing was tumor tissue. The DNA reads as follows: TGTGCCAGCAGCTTAGCGGCGGGAGTGAACGAGCAGTACTTC. The encoded protein is CASSLAAGVNEQYF.